This record looks at one T cell receptor beta chain sequence and its context. The antigen is undetermined. TCRdb re-called the reads with MiXCR, one entry per CDR3 protein. The table includes just over 450,000 distinct CDR3 sequences, roughly 42% detected once. The CDR3 has 15 amino acids. Germline assignment: CDR1 MGHRA and CDR2 YSYEKL. Unmatched junction bases numbered 7, after V lost 5 bases and J lost 0 bases. This sample is drawn from a study of T cell repertoires in cytomegalovirus infection. Overall study context: Based on public TCR beta signatures, there were indications of CMV infection and of a matching HLA type.

This specimen consisted of cultured PBMCs, obtained from culture after CMV antigen stimulation. This clonotype originated in a human donor in good health (CMV status not recorded). Some clones in this sample may be carry-over from other donors' samples. The chain carries TRBV4-1 and TRBJ2-7; 7 nucleotides agree with TRBD1. The CDR3 DNA is TGCGCCAGCAGCGTCGGGACAGTCTTCTCCTACGAGCAGTACTTC. It encodes CASSVGTVFSYEQYF.